The 2 T cell receptor beta chains given below trace back to one sample, sequenced in a study of blood T cell repertoires in COVID-19. Produced via immunoSEQ multiplex PCR; TCRdb's table is partial and in-frame only. The sample includes about 96,000 clones, about 81% seen only once; the top ten take roughly 17%. The specimen was peripheral blood. These receptors all come from a woman aged 60-75 years with acute or convalescent COVID-19.

This clone has only one observation. V usage is TRBV5-6 and J usage is TRBJ2-1; TRBD1 aligns across 7 bases. The CDR3 totals 13 residues. Germline lookup yields CDR1 SGHDT and CDR2 YYEEEE. V lost 4 bases to trimming and J lost 8 bases; unmatched junction nucleotides: 6. The CDR3 coding sequence is TGTGCCAGCAGCGTGCAGGGGGTCGATGAGCAGTTCTTC. Residues: CASSVQGVDEQFF.

Worth noting for this clone: The junction departs from the called germline gene at one end, perhaps through a read error. This chain links TRBV7-2 with TRBJ1-4; 8 nucleotides match TRBD1. CDR3 length: 15 residues. Germline V CDR1 and CDR2: SGHTA, FQGNSA. CDR3 amino acids: CASSPPGQDNEKLFF. CDR3 bases: TGTGCCAGCAGCCCTCCGGGACAGGACAATGAAAAGCTGTTTTTT.